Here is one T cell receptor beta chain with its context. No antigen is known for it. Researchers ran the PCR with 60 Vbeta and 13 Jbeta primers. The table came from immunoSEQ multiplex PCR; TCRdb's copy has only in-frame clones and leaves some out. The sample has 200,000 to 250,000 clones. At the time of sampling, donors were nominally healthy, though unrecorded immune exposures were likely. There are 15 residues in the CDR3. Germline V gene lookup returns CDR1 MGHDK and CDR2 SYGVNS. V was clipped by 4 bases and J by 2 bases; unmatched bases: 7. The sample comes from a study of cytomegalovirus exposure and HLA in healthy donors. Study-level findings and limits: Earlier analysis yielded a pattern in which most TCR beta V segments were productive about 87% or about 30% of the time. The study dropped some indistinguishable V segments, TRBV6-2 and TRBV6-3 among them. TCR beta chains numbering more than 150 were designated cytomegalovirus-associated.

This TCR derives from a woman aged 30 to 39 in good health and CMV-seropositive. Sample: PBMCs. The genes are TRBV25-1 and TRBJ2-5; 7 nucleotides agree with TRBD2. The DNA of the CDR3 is TGTGCCAGCAGTGTAGGCGGGAGCCGGCAAGAGACCCAGTACTTC. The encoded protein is CASSVGGSRQETQYF.